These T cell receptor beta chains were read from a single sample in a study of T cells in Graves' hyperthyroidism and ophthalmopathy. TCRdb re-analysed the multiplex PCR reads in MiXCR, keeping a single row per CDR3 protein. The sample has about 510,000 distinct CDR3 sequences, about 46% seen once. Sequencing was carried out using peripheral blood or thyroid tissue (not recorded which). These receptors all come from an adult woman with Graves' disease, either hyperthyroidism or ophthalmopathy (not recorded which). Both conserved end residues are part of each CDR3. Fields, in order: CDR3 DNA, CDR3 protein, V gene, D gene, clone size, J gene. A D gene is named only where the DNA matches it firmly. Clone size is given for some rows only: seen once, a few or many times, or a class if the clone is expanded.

cdr3_nt: TGCGCCAGCAGCCAAACCGTGAAGATTGAAGCTTTCTTT; cdr3_aa: CASSQTVKIEAFF; v_call: TRBV4-1; d_call: .; clone_size: many; j_call: TRBJ1-1
cdr3_nt: TGTGCCAGCGCAGGGTTAGGATCACCCCTCCACTTT; cdr3_aa: CASAGLGSPLHF; v_call: TRBV25-1; d_call: .; clone_size: once; j_call: TRBJ1-6
cdr3_nt: TGCAGTGCTAGAGATCCCAGGAGCAACACCGGGGAGCTGTTTTTT; cdr3_aa: CSARDPRSNTGELFF; v_call: TRBV20-1; d_call: .; clone_size: few; j_call: TRBJ2-2
cdr3_nt: TGCGCCAGCAGCTTGGGGCAGGGGGCCAGCGAGCAGTACTTC; cdr3_aa: CASSLGQGASEQYF; v_call: TRBV5-1; d_call: TRBD1; clone_size: many; j_call: TRBJ2-7
cdr3_nt: TGTGCCAGCAGCTTCAGGCGGGGGAGGTTACAAGAGACCCAGTACTTC; cdr3_aa: CASSFRRGRLQETQYF; v_call: TRBV7-2; d_call: TRBD2; clone_size: many; j_call: TRBJ2-5
cdr3_nt: TGTGCCAGCAGCGAAGGGTACAGCTACACCTTC; cdr3_aa: CASSEGYSYTF; v_call: TRBV6-1; d_call: .; clone_size: .; j_call: TRBJ1-2
cdr3_nt: TGTGCCAGCAGCTCCCGACAGGGAAGTCTCCGAGTTGAGCAGTACTTC; cdr3_aa: CASSSRQGSLRVEQYF; v_call: TRBV7-8; d_call: TRBD1; clone_size: .; j_call: TRBJ2-7
cdr3_nt: TGTGCCAGCAGCCGGACTGGGAGACCCTATTCCGGCTACACCTTC; cdr3_aa: CASSRTGRPYSGYTF; v_call: TRBV14; d_call: .; clone_size: once; j_call: TRBJ1-2
cdr3_nt: TGTGCCAGCAGCCCCGAGACTAGCGGGAACAGAGGGTGGGCCTACGAGCAGTACTTC; cdr3_aa: CASSPETSGNRGWAYEQYF; v_call: TRBV7-2; d_call: TRBD2; clone_size: many; j_call: TRBJ2-7
cdr3_nt: TGTGCCAGTAGTGCATACAGGGTCATTCAGCCCCAGCATTTT; cdr3_aa: CASSAYRVIQPQHF; v_call: TRBV2; d_call: .; clone_size: .; j_call: TRBJ1-5
cdr3_nt: TGCAGTGCTAGGAGGCGGCTGGGGGAGCAGTTCTTC; cdr3_aa: CSARRRLGEQFF; v_call: TRBV20-1; d_call: .; clone_size: few; j_call: TRBJ2-1
cdr3_nt: TGTGCCATCAGTACGGCGACAGGCCGCACCTACGAGCAGTACTTC; cdr3_aa: CAISTATGRTYEQYF; v_call: TRBV6-5; d_call: .; clone_size: .; j_call: TRBJ2-7
cdr3_nt: TGTGCCAGCAGTTTATGGGGGTTCGACGGGAGTGGGACCGGGGAGCTGTTTTTT; cdr3_aa: CASSLWGFDGSGTGELFF; v_call: TRBV15; d_call: .; clone_size: .; j_call: TRBJ2-2
cdr3_nt: TGTGCCAGCAGCTTACTTGGGGGTAGCGGTAACTACGAGCAGTACTTC; cdr3_aa: CASSLLGGSGNYEQYF; v_call: TRBV7-6; d_call: .; clone_size: few; j_call: TRBJ2-7
cdr3_nt: TGCGCCAGCAGCTTAGGGACGCGGAATTCACCCCTCCACTTT; cdr3_aa: CASSLGTRNSPLHF; v_call: TRBV5-1; d_call: .; clone_size: .; j_call: TRBJ1-6
cdr3_nt: TGCAGTCCCTTCCGGGACAGTTGGGGCAGGAACACTGAAGCTTTCTTT; cdr3_aa: CSPFRDSWGRNTEAFF; v_call: TRBV20-1; d_call: TRBD1; clone_size: .; j_call: TRBJ1-1
cdr3_nt: TGCGCCAGCAGCTTGCCCCTTGACGCAACGAAAGCTAACTATGGCTACACCTTC; cdr3_aa: CASSLPLDATKANYGYTF; v_call: TRBV5-1; d_call: .; clone_size: .; j_call: TRBJ1-2
cdr3_nt: TGTGCCAGCAGTCATAGCGGGGAAGAGACCCAGTACTTC; cdr3_aa: CASSHSGEETQYF; v_call: TRBV6-2/TRBV6-3; d_call: TRBD2; clone_size: many; j_call: TRBJ2-5
cdr3_nt: TGTGCCAGCAGCTTTGGAACAGGGCGCCAAGAGACCCAGTACTTC; cdr3_aa: CASSFGTGRQETQYF; v_call: TRBV5-4; d_call: .; clone_size: .; j_call: TRBJ2-5
cdr3_nt: TGCGCCAGCAGTGAGGGGGACACCTACGAGCAGTACTTC; cdr3_aa: CASSEGDTYEQYF; v_call: TRBV10-1; d_call: .; clone_size: many; j_call: TRBJ2-7
cdr3_nt: TGTGCCAGCAGTACACGACAGGTGCTTTCTTACACCTTC; cdr3_aa: CASSTRQVLSYTF; v_call: TRBV12-3/TRBV12-4; d_call: .; clone_size: .; j_call: TRBJ1-2
cdr3_nt: TGTGCCAGCAGCCCCCAACTGACAGCAACAGAGGCCCAGTACTTC; cdr3_aa: CASSPQLTATEAQYF; v_call: TRBV7-9; d_call: .; clone_size: few; j_call: TRBJ2-5
cdr3_nt: TGCGCCAGCAGCTTGGTTAGCGGAGGCAACTACGAGCAGTACTTC; cdr3_aa: CASSLVSGGNYEQYF; v_call: TRBV5-1; d_call: .; clone_size: .; j_call: TRBJ2-7
cdr3_nt: TGTGCCAGCAGCTTCACCGGGACAGGGTCTAACGAGCAGTACTTC; cdr3_aa: CASSFTGTGSNEQYF; v_call: TRBV7-9; d_call: TRBD1; clone_size: .; j_call: TRBJ2-7
cdr3_nt: TGTGCCAGCAGCTACGAACGACAGGGGGCTTTGGCTTTCTTT; cdr3_aa: CASSYERQGALAFF; v_call: TRBV7-2; d_call: TRBD1; clone_size: many; j_call: TRBJ1-1
cdr3_nt: TGTGCCAGCAGTAAGGGGGGGGCCATGAACACTGAAGCTTTCTTT; cdr3_aa: CASSKGGAMNTEAFF; v_call: TRBV25-1; d_call: .; clone_size: many; j_call: TRBJ1-1
cdr3_nt: TGTGCCAGCAGCTGGAGGGGGAGCTCCTACGAGCAGTACTTC; cdr3_aa: CASSWRGSSYEQYF; v_call: TRBV7-9; d_call: .; clone_size: .; j_call: TRBJ2-7
cdr3_nt: TGTGCCAGCAGTCTTAATACTGGAAACACCATATATTTT; cdr3_aa: CASSLNTGNTIYF; v_call: TRBV12-3/TRBV12-4; d_call: .; clone_size: many; j_call: TRBJ1-3
cdr3_nt: TGTGCCAGTAAAGAGAGCATGAACACTGAAGCTTTCTTT; cdr3_aa: CASKESMNTEAFF; v_call: TRBV19; d_call: .; clone_size: many; j_call: TRBJ1-1
cdr3_nt: TGTGCCACCAGCGGAAAAAGGGTTGGGGCCAACGTCCTGACTTTC; cdr3_aa: CATSGKRVGANVLTF; v_call: TRBV15; d_call: .; clone_size: .; j_call: TRBJ2-6
cdr3_nt: TGTGCCAGCAGCATCGGTTACCAAGAGACCCAGTACTTC; cdr3_aa: CASSIGYQETQYF; v_call: TRBV5-8; d_call: .; clone_size: .; j_call: TRBJ2-5
cdr3_nt: TGTGCCAGCAGACAGGGACAGGGAGAGACCCAGTACTTC; cdr3_aa: CASRQGQGETQYF; v_call: TRBV14; d_call: TRBD1; clone_size: .; j_call: TRBJ2-5
cdr3_nt: TGCAGTGGGGGACAGACGAATGAAAAACTGTTTTTT; cdr3_aa: CSGGQTNEKLFF; v_call: TRBV20-1; d_call: TRBD1; clone_size: once; j_call: TRBJ1-4
cdr3_nt: TGCGCCAGCAGCCCGACTTGGGGACCATACGAGCAGTACTTC; cdr3_aa: CASSPTWGPYEQYF; v_call: TRBV10-2; d_call: .; clone_size: many; j_call: TRBJ2-7
cdr3_nt: TGTGCCAGCAGTGAACTTTGGGCAGGTGGCTACACCTTC; cdr3_aa: CASSELWAGGYTF; v_call: TRBV2; d_call: .; clone_size: few; j_call: TRBJ1-2
cdr3_nt: TGTGCCAGCAGTTCCACCCATGGGGGCGGGACTTTAGGTGACCACGAGCAGTACTTC; cdr3_aa: CASSSTHGGGTLGDHEQYF; v_call: TRBV6-1; d_call: .; clone_size: .; j_call: TRBJ2-7
cdr3_nt: TGCGCCAGCAGCTCCAGGACAGACGGGAGTTCACCCCTCCACTTT; cdr3_aa: CASSSRTDGSSPLHF; v_call: TRBV5-1; d_call: .; clone_size: .; j_call: TRBJ1-6
cdr3_nt: TGTGCCAGCAGTGGGGGGGCTACCTTGAACACTGAAGCTTTCTTT; cdr3_aa: CASSGGATLNTEAFF; v_call: TRBV2; d_call: .; clone_size: many; j_call: TRBJ1-1
cdr3_nt: TGTGCCAGCAGCCAGGGACAGATTGTGAACGCCTACGAGCAGTACTTC; cdr3_aa: CASSQGQIVNAYEQYF; v_call: TRBV7-9; d_call: TRBD1; clone_size: .; j_call: TRBJ2-7
cdr3_nt: TGCAGCGTTGAAGCCGGGAGCACAGATACGCAGTATTTT; cdr3_aa: CSVEAGSTDTQYF; v_call: TRBV29-1; d_call: .; clone_size: few; j_call: TRBJ2-3